The 32 T cell receptor beta chains below all came from one sample that was sequenced in a study of shared clonotypes between healthy human individuals (TCRdb year 2020). The library relied on the immunoSEQ multiplex PCR assay. TCRdb took over this immuneACCESS table, retaining in-frame rearrangements with V and J assigned. Such tables are incomplete; in checked studies, under half of the missing clones stem from an unresolved V gene, and the remainder is unexplained. The sample has about 2 million clones on record, around 95% of them singletons. The ten largest clones take up under 0.15% of the sample. Sequenced input: naive CD4+ T cells sorted from blood. What this sample's cell subset or site label stands for: CD45RA+ positively selected. The receptors originated from a man aged 18-30 years in good health.

The J gene is TRBJ2-5, the V gene TRBV6-1; no firm D call. CDR1 and CDR2 (germline): MNHNS, SASEGT. The CDR3 covers 14 residues. V lost 2 bases and J lost 1, with 8 bases in between. CDR3 sequence: CASSESQPQETQYF. CDR3 bases: TGTGCCAGCAGTGAAAGTCAGCCCCAAGAGACCCAGTACTTC.

The V call is TRBV19, the J call TRBJ2-1; D is perhaps TRBD2 (5 bases). CDR1 is LNHDA and CDR2 is SQIVND in the germline V gene (reference sequence). There are 15 residues in the CDR3. V shed 3 bases and J shed 7 bases, with 16 bases lying between them. DNA of the CDR3: TGTGCCAGTAGTATGGTGTCCGCATGGGAGAATGAGCAGTTCTTC. Its translation: CASSMVSAWENEQFF.

The chain uses TRBV28 and TRBJ2-3; D gene ambiguous. Trimming removed 3 bases from V and 2 bases from J, with 18 bases in between. Germline lookup yields CDR1 MDHEN and CDR2 SYDVKM. The CDR3 loop spans 17 amino acids. The CDR3 DNA is TGTGCCAGCAGTTTGGGGTTGATAGAGCCCCCCACAGATACGCAGTATTTT. Amino acids: CASSLGLIEPPTDTQYF.

The chain employs TRBV7-9 and TRBJ1-1, with 7 nucleotides matching TRBD1. This CDR3 spans 15 amino acids. The ends lost 1 base at V and 4 bases at J; junction bases unmatched: 6. Germline loops: CDR1 SEHNR, CDR2 FQNEAQ (reference sequence). The CDR3 reads CASSLDRGGGTEAFF. CDR3 sequence (DNA): TGTGCCAGCAGCTTAGACAGGGGAGGAGGCACTGAAGCTTTCTTT.

This clone was counted once. The chain recombines TRBV28 with TRBJ1-3; D possibly corresponds to TRBD1 (6 bases). The CDR3 loop spans 15 amino acids. Per the germline V gene, CDR1 is MDHEN and CDR2 is SYDVKM. Trimming removed 6 bases at V and 4 bases at J, with 16 bases between. The CDR3 loop reads CASSAPGTLGNTIYF. The CDR3 DNA follows: TGTGCCAGCAGCGCCCCGGGGACACTCGGAAACACCATATATTTT. Variable domain in full (rest from reference TRBV28 and TRBJ1-3): DVKVTQSSRYLVKRTGEKVFLECVQDMDHENMFWYRQDPGLGLRLIYFSYDVKMKEKGDIPEGYSVSREKKERFSLILESASTNQTSMYLCASSAPGTLGNTIYFGEGSWLTVV.

To note about this clone: Other DNA sequences in this sample translate to the same CDR3. The rearrangement uses TRBV19 and TRBJ1-6, with no clear D. Trimming took 5 bases from V and 0 from J, leaving 8 bases between them. The CDR3 length is 15 residues. Looked up from germline, CDR1 is LNHDA and CDR2 is SQIVND (reference sequence). CDR3 bases: TGTGCCAGTAGTCCCGGGAGCTCCTATAATTCACCCCTCCACTTT. Its protein product is CASSPGSSYNSPLHF.

This clone showed up just once. The chain employs TRBV19 and TRBJ1-1, with D unclear. Trimming shortened V by 3 bases and J by 3 bases, and 8 bases separated the two germline ends. There are 13 residues in the CDR3. Germline values: CDR1 LNHDA, CDR2 SQIVND (reference sequence). This CDR3 reads CASSIRLDTEAFF. DNA of the CDR3: TGTGCCAGTAGTATTCGGCTCGACACTGAAGCTTTCTTT.

The J gene is TRBJ2-7, the V gene TRBV5-4, with 8 nucleotides matching TRBD2. Germline loops: CDR1 SGHNT, CDR2 YYREEE (reference sequence). Unmatched junction bases numbered 10, after V lost 4 bases and J lost 4 bases. This CDR3 has 15 residues. The CDR3 is CASSQGLAILYEQYF. CDR3 nucleotide sequence: TGTGCCAGCAGCCAAGGACTAGCTATCCTATACGAGCAGTACTTC.

The chain employs TRBV29-1 and TRBJ2-1, with D perhaps matching TRBD2 (7 bases). CDR1 SQVTM and CDR2 ANQGSEA come from the germline V gene. V was clipped by 8 bases and J by 8 bases, with 40 bases between them. The CDR3 runs 20 residues. The CDR3 DNA reads TGCAGCTTAAAGCGGGCGGTCGGGGGGCCCGCCCGAATTGAGATCTATGAGCAGTTCTTC. This sequence encodes CSLKRAVGGPARIEIYEQFF.

The V and J genes are TRBV29-1 and TRBJ2-7, with D tentatively TRBD2 (6 bases). The germline V and J ends were trimmed by 6 bases and 7 bases, with 22 bases remaining between them. CDR1 and CDR2 from the germline V gene are SQVTM and ANQGSEA. The CDR3 is 14 amino acids. The CDR3 nucleotides read TGCAGCGTGTCACGCGACGCGGGGATAGGAGAGCAGTACTTC. Its protein is CSVSRDAGIGEQYF.

CDR3 bases: TGCGCCAGCAGCCAACCCACTAGCGGGAGAGTCTACGAGCAGTACTTC. Translated, it gives CASSQPTSGRVYEQYF. The J gene is TRBJ2-7, the V gene TRBV5-1; 11 nucleotides align to TRBD2. Germline CDR1 is SGHRS and CDR2 is YFSETQ. Trimming removed 4 bases from V and 3 bases from J; junction bases left unmatched: 9. CDR3 length equals 16 residues.

This chain connects TRBV7-3 to TRBJ2-7; unclear D gene. CDR1 is SGHTA, CDR2 FQGTGA, per germline. The CDR3 has 15 residues. V lost 3 bases to trimming and J lost 0 bases, with 12 bases between them. CDR3 DNA: TGTGCCAGCAGCTTCGGGCTAGATGGCTCCTACGAGCAGTACTTC. It translates to CASSFGLDGSYEQYF.

V usage is TRBV5-1 and J usage is TRBJ2-7, with D possibly being TRBD1 (6 bases). Per germline, CDR1 SGHRS and CDR2 YFSETQ. Deletions cut 6 bases from V and 3 bases from J, with 16 bases between. This CDR3 is built from 14 residues. The CDR3 loop is CASTIQGGIYEQYF. In DNA form, the CDR3 reads TGCGCCAGCACAATACAGGGTGGTATCTACGAGCAGTACTTC.

The chain recombines TRBV4-1 with TRBJ1-5; perhaps TRBD1 as D (6 bases). In germline, CDR1 is MGHRA, CDR2 YSYEKL. The V and J ends lost 1 base and 5 bases respectively, with 15 bases between them. The CDR3 runs to 16 residues. CDR3 in amino acids: CASSQADGGPYQPQHF. For the CDR3, the DNA is TGCGCCAGCAGCCAAGCTGACGGGGGCCCCTATCAGCCCCAGCATTTT.

The chain uses TRBV6-1 and TRBJ1-2, with a tentative D call TRBD1 (6 bases). V lost 7 bases, J lost 0 bases, and 12 bases lay in between. Germline CDR1 reads MNHNS; CDR2 reads SASEGT. The CDR3 runs to 14 residues. CDR3 amino acids: CASTEQGTNYGYTF. CDR3 nucleotides: TGTGCCAGCACAGAACAGGGAACTAACTATGGCTACACCTTC.

V is TRBV6-6 and J is TRBJ2-3; possible D gene TRBD2, 5 bases. The CDR3 sequence is 12 residues long. The germline gives CDR1 MNHNY, CDR2 SVGAGI (reference sequence). The ends were cut back, 6 bases at V and 4 bases at J, with 8 bases in the middle. The CDR3 coding sequence is TGTGCCAGCAGCCGGACTCCAGATACGCAGTATTTT. Translated, it gives CASSRTPDTQYF.

V usage is TRBV5-1 and J usage is TRBJ2-1; TRBD2 matches at 7 bases. Germline CDR1 is SGHRS and CDR2 is YFSETQ. The CDR3 extends over 17 amino acids. J was trimmed by 3 bases and V by 1 base; bases with no gene match: 10. Here the CDR3 reads CASSLQYLAAGYNEQFF. The CDR3, as DNA: TGCGCCAGCAGCTTGCAATATCTAGCGGCGGGCTACAATGAGCAGTTCTTC.

J is TRBJ1-4 and V is TRBV4-1, with D unclear. CDR1 MGHRA and CDR2 YSYEKL come from the germline V gene. The CDR3 contains 20 residues. V dropped 0 bases and J dropped 2 bases, with 22 bases sitting between them. For the CDR3, the DNA is TGCGCCAGCAGCCAAGATCTGAAGGGATCCATGGGCTTGACTAATGAAAAACTGTTTTTT. It codes for CASSQDLKGSMGLTNEKLFF.

J is TRBJ1-4 and V is TRBV10-3; a possible D gene is TRBD1 (5 bases). This CDR3 is built from 15 residues. Germline CDR1 ENHRY, CDR2 SYGVKD. Trimming left V 2 bases short and J 8 bases short, with 15 bases between. CDR3 sequence reads: CAISEVRDFNEKLFF. The CDR3 bases are TGTGCCATCAGTGAGGTTAGGGACTTCAACGAAAAACTGTTTTTT.

The table lists this clone with a count of one. CDR3 region: CASRSGTSPSADTQYF. DNA of the CDR3: TGTGCCAGCAGATCCGGGACATCGCCAAGCGCAGATACGCAGTATTTT. The J gene is TRBJ2-3, the V gene TRBV5-4; the D gene is possibly TRBD1 (6 bases). Per the germline V gene, CDR1 is SGHNT and CDR2 is YYREEE (reference sequence). Trimming left V 5 bases short and J 4 bases short, with 20 bases between. The CDR3 totals 16 residues.

The chain has TRBV6-1 and TRBJ2-2; possibly TRBD1 or TRBD2 for D (5 bases each). V was pared by 0 bases and J by 12 bases, with 11 bases between. CDR3 length equals 13 residues. The germline V gene has CDR1 MNHNS and CDR2 SASEGT. The CDR3 region has the DNA TGTGCCAGCAGTGAAGCAAGCAGGGAGAAGCTGTTTTTT. Translating it yields CASSEASREKLFF.

The DNA of the CDR3 is TGCAGCGTTGAGGGAAATTTGGCCTACAATGAGCAGTTCTTC. Its protein product is CSVEGNLAYNEQFF. The chain links TRBV29-1 to TRBJ2-1; D is unresolved. The length of the CDR3 is 14 residues. V gave up 3 bases and J gave up 2 bases, with 11 bases separating them. Per germline, CDR1 SQVTM and CDR2 ANQGSEA.

The rearrangement links TRBV2 to TRBJ2-6; 7 bases are shared with TRBD1. The CDR3 runs 16 residues. Germline CDR1 SNHLY, CDR2 FYNNEI. V lost 7 bases to trimming and J lost 0 bases; unmatched junction nucleotides: 6. The CDR3 bases are TGTGCCAGCAAACCGGGGACAGTCTCTGGGGCCAACGTCCTGACTTTC. Translating it yields CASKPGTVSGANVLTF.

The rearrangement joins TRBV7-2 to TRBJ2-1; either TRBD1 or TRBD2 may supply D (5 bases each). This CDR3 comprises 18 residues. Germline CDR1 and CDR2: SGHTA and FQGNSA. Trimming stripped 3 bases from V and 0 bases from J, with 18 bases between. The CDR3 protein is CASSFKLRGVTSYNEQFF. The CDR3 DNA reads TGTGCCAGCAGCTTCAAACTAAGAGGGGTGACCTCCTACAATGAGCAGTTCTTC.

The chain is built from TRBV5-4 and TRBJ2-2; no reliable D call. V lost 4 bases, J lost 8 bases, and 12 bases lay in between. Germline CDR1 reads SGHNT; CDR2 reads YYREEE (reference sequence). There are 13 residues in the CDR3. The CDR3 nucleotides read TGTGCCAGCAGCACCGAACGAGCAGGGGAGCTGTTTTTT. Its protein product is CASSTERAGELFF.

This chain joins TRBV7-2 and TRBJ2-5; 7 bases are shared with TRBD2. Per germline, CDR1 SGHTA and CDR2 FQGNSA. The J segment lost 1 base and the V segment lost 4 bases, leaving 9 bases of the junction unmatched. This CDR3 has 16 residues. The CDR3 DNA follows: TGTGCCAGCAGCTCACCAGCGGGACGGAGCCAAGAGACCCAGTACTTC. Translation gives CASSSPAGRSQETQYF.

The chain recombines TRBV5-1 with TRBJ2-3, with D unclear. Trimming stripped 0 bases from V and 0 bases from J, with 8 bases between. Per the germline V gene, CDR1 is SGHRS and CDR2 is YFSETQ. The CDR3 spans 15 residues. The CDR3 DNA reads TGCGCCAGCAGCTTGGACGGGCCTAGCACAGATACGCAGTATTTT. Amino acids: CASSLDGPSTDTQYF.

The chain uses TRBV25-1 and TRBJ1-2; D is ambiguous. Trimming took 0 bases from V and 8 from J, leaving 7 bases between them. CDR1 MGHDK and CDR2 SYGVNS come from the germline V gene. The CDR3 extends over 12 amino acids. The CDR3 DNA reads TGTGCCAGCAGTGAATACAGACGCGGCTACACCTTC. It encodes CASSEYRRGYTF.

This clone was recorded once. The rearrangement uses TRBV25-1 and TRBJ2-5; the D call may be TRBD1 or TRBD2 (5 bases each). CDR1 and CDR2 (germline): MGHDK, SYGVNS. The CDR3 spans 15 residues. Deletions cut 3 bases from V and 1 base from J, with 12 bases between. This CDR3 reads CASSEAGTFQETQYF. In DNA form, the CDR3 reads TGTGCCAGCAGTGAGGCCGGGACCTTCCAAGAGACCCAGTACTTC.

This chain links TRBV5-1 with TRBJ1-1; 8 bases match TRBD1. With V trimmed by 9 bases and J by 7 bases, 14 bases remained unmatched. Germline V lookup: CDR1 SGHRS, CDR2 YFSETQ. The CDR3 totals 14 residues. This chain's CDR3 is CANQPQGAPLEAFF. The CDR3 nucleotides read TGCGCCAACCAACCGCAGGGGGCACCGCTTGAAGCTTTCTTT.

Details on this clone: Other DNA sequences from this sample encode an identical CDR3 as well. The chain joins TRBV18 to TRBJ2-7, with D uncertain. Trimming pared 2 bases from V and 1 base from J, leaving 9 bases between. CDR3 length: 14 amino acids. Germline assignment: CDR1 KGHSH and CDR2 LQKENI. The CDR3 sequence is CASSPSQGSYEQYF. CDR3 nucleotide sequence: TGTGCCAGCTCACCATCCCAAGGTTCCTACGAGCAGTACTTC.

CDR3 nucleotide sequence: TGTGCCCACACGAGGGGGGTCCAAAAATACAATGAGCAGTTCTTC. Its translation: CAHTRGVQKYNEQFF. This chain joins TRBV25-1 and TRBJ2-1; D may correspond to TRBD1 or TRBD2 (6 bases each). The germline V gene encodes CDR1 MGHDK and CDR2 SYGVNS. V was trimmed by 11 bases and J by 4 bases, leaving 21 bases between them. The CDR3 loop spans 15 amino acids.